Below, 21 T cell receptor beta chains from the same sample are listed, as sequenced in a study of cytomegalovirus exposure and HLA in healthy donors. Primers: 60 Vbeta forward and 13 Jbeta reverse. Sequencing was performed with immunoSEQ multiplex PCR; in TCRdb, only in-frame clones are kept and a portion is missing. The sample holds 150,000 to 200,000 clones, 8.5% to 10% seen once. The sequencing sample was made of PBMCs. These receptors all stem from a woman aged 25 to 39 in good health and CMV-seropositive.

In this sample, this clone turned up a few times. The chain carries TRBV6-5 and TRBJ1-3; no clear D gene. This CDR3 comprises 16 residues. V was cut by 0 bases and J by 4 bases, with 13 bases left in between. Germline V gene data show CDR1 as MNHEY and CDR2 as SVGAGI. As DNA, the CDR3 is TGTGCCAGCAGTTACTCGCACACCTCCGCCGGAAACACCATATATTTT. Its protein product is CASSYSHTSAGNTIYF.

The chain recombines TRBV27 with TRBJ2-7, with 10 bases aligning to TRBD1. The trim removed 6 bases at V and 6 bases at J, leaving 5 bases unmatched. CDR1 MNHEY and CDR2 SMNVEV come from the germline V gene (reference sequence). The CDR3 consists of 13 residues. The CDR3 DNA is TGTGCCAGCAGGGGGACAGGGGTATCCGAGCAGTACTTC. The encoded protein is CASRGTGVSEQYF.

The V and J genes are TRBV7-9 and TRBJ2-7, with TRBD2 as a possible D gene (5 bases). CDR1 and CDR2 from the germline V gene are SEHNR and FQNEAQ (reference sequence). V was shortened by 5 bases and J by 4 bases, with 12 bases between the two germline ends. The CDR3 sequence is 13 residues long. CDR3 DNA sequence: TGTGCCAGCAGCCGGACCACGGGATACGAGCAGTACTTC. Amino acids: CASSRTTGYEQYF. Full variable domain (outside the CDR3, taken from reference TRBV7-9 and TRBJ2-7): DTGVSQNPRHKITKRGQNVTFRCDPISEHNRLYWYRQTLGQGPEFLTYFQNEAQLEKSRLLSDRFSAERPKGSFSTLEIQRTEQGDSAMYLCASSRTTGYEQYFGPGTRLTVT.

There are a few counts of this clone. This chain uses TRBV5-1 with TRBJ2-7; 7 nucleotides agree with TRBD1. Trimming took 0 bases from V and 4 from J; bases not matched to a gene: 7. Germline CDR1 is SGHRS and CDR2 is YFSETQ. This CDR3 is 15 amino acids long. DNA of the CDR3: TGCGCCAGCAGCTTGGTCGTGACAGGGACATACGAGCAGTACTTC. Translated, it gives CASSLVVTGTYEQYF.

The chain has TRBV19 and TRBJ1-5, with TRBD1 matching 12 bases. Trimming cost V 5 bases and J 6 bases; bases outside gene matches: 11. Germline loops: CDR1 LNHDA, CDR2 SQIVND (reference sequence). CDR3 length equals 17 residues. This chain's CDR3 is CASSSRAGTGGGQPQHF. The CDR3 DNA is TGTGCCAGTAGTTCTCGAGCCGGGACAGGGGGCGGTCAGCCCCAGCATTTT.

The V gene is TRBV6-5, the J gene TRBJ1-5; D is unresolved. The germline V gene encodes CDR1 MNHEY and CDR2 SVGAGI. V shed 0 bases and J shed 10 bases, with 10 bases lying between them. This CDR3 is 13 amino acids long. The chain's CDR3 is CASSYSFDKPQHF. The CDR3 DNA reads as TGTGCCAGCAGTTACTCGTTCGACAAACCCCAGCATTTT.

V and J are TRBV7-2 and TRBJ2-3; 11 bases line up with TRBD2. Germline values: CDR1 SGHTA, CDR2 FQGNSA. This CDR3 has 16 amino acids. After removal of 2 bases from V and 4 bases from J, the junction contained 5 bases not matched to a gene. The CDR3 DNA reads as TGTGCCAGCAGCTTAAGCCTAGCGGGAGGCGCAGATACGCAGTATTTT. It specifies CASSLSLAGGADTQYF.

The genes are TRBV29-1 and TRBJ2-5; 7 bases line up with TRBD2. The J call may be wrong; the DNA end is better matched by TRBJ2-7. Germline CDR1 and CDR2: SQVTM and ANQGSEA. The CDR3 totals 15 residues. CDR3 in DNA: TGCAGCGTTGAGGTGCTGGGAGGGACCACCTACGAGCAGTACTTC. It is translated as CSVEVLGGTTYEQYF.

This clone was found a few times. This chain links TRBV6-6 with TRBJ2-7, with D possibly matching TRBD1 (5 bases). The V gene lost 4 bases and the J gene lost 0 bases, with 10 bases spanning the gap. The germline CDR1 and CDR2 sequences are MNHNY and SVGAGI (reference sequence). This CDR3 region has 14 residues. The CDR3 loop reads CASSLTARSYEQYF. The CDR3 coding sequence is TGTGCCAGCAGTTTGACAGCTCGCTCCTACGAGCAGTACTTC.

In DNA form, the CDR3 reads TGTGCCAGCAACCGAAGACTAGGGAGCGATGAGCAGTTCTTC. It encodes CASNRRLGSDEQFF. V is TRBV6-1 and J is TRBJ2-1, with D perhaps matching TRBD2 (6 bases). CDR1 and CDR2 from the germline V gene are MNHNS and SASEGT. V was pared by 7 bases and J by 8 bases, with 18 bases between. This CDR3 has 14 amino acids.

V is TRBV5-6 and J is TRBJ2-2; 8 nucleotides agree with TRBD1. Germline trimming cut 4 bases from V and 9 bases from J; bases unmatched to any gene: 11. The CDR3 is 15 residues long. The germline gives CDR1 SGHDT, CDR2 YYEEEE. The CDR3, as DNA: TGTGCCAGCAGCCATGGACAGGGTAGGATCCGGGAGCTGTTTTTT. Translating it yields CASSHGQGRIRELFF.

V gene TRBV5-1 combines with J gene TRBJ1-1; D not resolved. The CDR3 extends over 14 amino acids. V lost 4 bases to trimming and J lost 2 bases, with 12 bases between them. CDR1 and CDR2 (germline): SGHRS, YFSETQ. CDR3 coding DNA: TGCGCCAGCAGCCCCGGACCGGGAAACACTGAAGCTTTCTTT. Its protein product is CASSPGPGNTEAFF.

This clone appeared a few times. The sample carries other DNA sequences with the same CDR3. The J gene is TRBJ1-1, the V gene TRBV28; D unclear. The CDR3 has 13 amino acids. The ends were cut back, 3 bases at V and 1 base at J, with 6 bases in the middle. The germline V gene has CDR1 MDHEN and CDR2 SYDVKM. The CDR3 is CASSFSENTEAFF. CDR3 sequence (DNA): TGTGCCAGCAGTTTTAGTGAGAACACTGAAGCTTTCTTT.

Only a few counts were recorded for this clone. The chain is built from TRBV11-2 and TRBJ2-3, with 11 bases matching TRBD1. Looked up from germline, CDR1 is SGHAT and CDR2 is FQNNGV. The CDR3 loop spans 14 amino acids. Trimming cost V 6 bases and J 7 bases; bases outside gene matches: 6. The CDR3 region is CASSPGQGGYTQYF. CDR3 coding DNA: TGTGCCAGCAGTCCGGGACAGGGGGGCTATACGCAGTATTTT.

V gene TRBV29-1 combines with J gene TRBJ1-3; 8 positions agree with TRBD1. CDR3 length: 13 residues. V lost 6 bases, J lost 8 bases, and 9 bases stayed unmatched. Germline V lookup: CDR1 SQVTM, CDR2 ANQGSEA. The CDR3 spells CSVAGQGGDTIYF. Here the CDR3 DNA reads TGCAGCGTCGCAGGACAGGGAGGCGACACCATATATTTT.

The chain recombines TRBV11-2 with TRBJ2-1, with TRBD2 matching 12 bases. The CDR3 runs to 17 residues. Germline-derived CDR1 and CDR2 are SGHAT and FQNNGV. V was clipped by 5 bases and J by 10 bases; unmatched bases: 15. In nucleotides, the CDR3 is TGTGCCAGCAGCCCGGGACTAGCGGGCGGGGAGTGGATAGAGCAGTTCTTC. Its protein product is CASSPGLAGGEWIEQFF.

The V and J genes are TRBV5-6 and TRBJ2-7; TRBD2 aligns across 8 bases. Trimming cost V 2 bases and J 6 bases; bases outside gene matches: 7. The CDR3 is made up of 14 amino acids. The V gene's germline CDR1 is SGHDT and CDR2 YYEEEE. CDR3 sequence reads: CASSFGLAAGEQYF. CDR3 nucleotides: TGTGCCAGCAGCTTTGGACTAGCAGCGGGCGAGCAGTACTTC.

This clone was counted between two and nine times. This chain links TRBV7-9 with TRBJ1-4, with 7 bases aligning to TRBD1. This CDR3 has 16 residues. Germline CDR1 and CDR2: SEHNR and FQNEAQ (reference sequence). With V trimmed by 1 base and J by 3 bases, 5 bases remained unmatched. The CDR3 is CASSLVDGTANEKLFF. In nucleotides, the CDR3 is TGTGCCAGCAGCTTAGTAGACGGGACAGCTAATGAAAAACTGTTTTTT. The whole variable domain, filled in from reference TRBV7-9 and TRBJ1-4, reads DTGVSQNPRHKITKRGQNVTFRCDPISEHNRLYWYRQTLGQGPEFLTYFQNEAQLEKSRLLSDRFSAERPKGSFSTLEIQRTEQGDSAMYLCASSLVDGTANEKLFFGSGTQLSVL.

In its sample, this clone was seen a few times. The chain is built from TRBV5-4 and TRBJ1-1; D ambiguous. The ends were cut back, 4 bases at V and 4 bases at J, with 14 bases in the middle. The CDR3 spans 14 residues. The germline V gene has CDR1 SGHNT and CDR2 YYREEE (reference sequence). CDR3 protein: CASSAGGGGTEAFF. DNA for the CDR3: TGTGCCAGCAGCGCGGGTGGAGGAGGCACTGAAGCTTTCTTT.

This clone was picked up a small number of times. V gene TRBV19 combines with J gene TRBJ2-3; 11 bases line up with TRBD2. The germline V gene encodes CDR1 LNHDA and CDR2 SQIVND (reference sequence). V was clipped by 1 base and J by 3 bases; unmatched bases: 6. The CDR3 contains 17 residues. The CDR3 bases are TGTGCCAGTAGTATAGGTGGGCTAGCGGGAGGAACAGATACGCAGTATTTT. Translating gives CASSIGGLAGGTDTQYF.

This clone was seen only a few times. The rearrangement uses TRBV7-8 and TRBJ1-1; D is possibly TRBD1 (6 bases). Germline CDR1 is SGHVS and CDR2 is FQNEAQ. V was shortened by 4 bases and J by 0 bases, with 9 bases between the two germline ends. This CDR3 region has 14 residues. In DNA form, the CDR3 reads TGTGCCAGCAGCTCGGACAGCATGAACACTGAAGCTTTCTTT. Translation: CASSSDSMNTEAFF.